What follows are 9 T cell receptor beta chains derived from one specimen sequenced in a study of OX40 agonist ivuxolimab in advanced cancers. The protocol was immunoSEQ multiplex PCR, while the TCRdb copy is restricted to in-frame clones and leaves out a portion. Among roughly 26,000 clones listed, roughly 90% were seen once. The input for sequencing was CD4+ or CD8+ T cells sorted from blood, taken in a trial of the OX40 agonist ivuxolimab. The receptors were gathered from an adult with an advanced solid tumor such as melanoma, head and neck, liver or kidney cancer.

This chain links TRBV28 with TRBJ1-2, with D possibly matching TRBD1 (5 bases). The CDR3 covers 13 residues. Germline V gene data show CDR1 as MDHEN and CDR2 as SYDVKM. The V end was cut by 4 bases, the J end by 8 bases, with 14 bases between. The CDR3 coding sequence is TGTGCCAGCAGTTCCGGGACCCGGCGAGGCTACACCTTC. It is translated as CASSSGTRRGYTF.

The chain is built from TRBV5-4 and TRBJ2-7; 10 nucleotides line up with TRBD1. J was trimmed by 6 bases and V by 2 bases; bases with no gene match: 8. Germline CDR1 and CDR2: SGHNT and YYREEE (reference sequence). This CDR3 has 15 residues. The CDR3 region is CASSLSGTGVFEQYF. The CDR3 DNA reads as TGTGCCAGCAGCTTATCCGGGACAGGGGTCTTCGAGCAGTACTTC.

The chain uses TRBV2 and TRBJ2-7; D gene ambiguous. The CDR3 has 14 residues. V was shortened by 3 bases and J by 2 bases, with 11 bases between the two germline ends. Germline values: CDR1 SNHLY, CDR2 FYNNEI. The CDR3 protein is CASSDVTVTYEQYF. DNA of the CDR3: TGTGCCAGCAGTGACGTGACGGTAACCTACGAGCAGTACTTC.

There are a few counts of this clone. An end of the junction differs from the germline gene, which may be a read error. The chain combines TRBV6-5 with TRBJ2-7; D is ambiguous. The CDR3 extends over 12 amino acids. The germline V gene encodes CDR1 MNHEY and CDR2 SVGAGI. The CDR3 bases are TGTGCCAGCAGTAAGAGCTCCAACGAGCAGTACTTC. It codes for CASSKSSNEQYF.

V is TRBV6-6 and J is TRBJ1-2, with 7 bases identical to TRBD1. V lost 0 bases to trimming and J lost 14 bases; unmatched junction nucleotides: 9. Looked up from germline, CDR1 is MNHNY and CDR2 is SVGAGI (reference sequence). This CDR3 is 13 amino acids long. The CDR3 reads CASSYSTAGGRTF. In DNA form, the CDR3 reads TGTGCCAGCAGTTACTCGACGGCAGGGGGTAGAACCTTC.

This clone was recorded only once. CDR3 DNA: TGTGCCAGTAGTCCGGCAATGAGGGACTATGGCTACACCTTC. Translating it yields CASSPAMRDYGYTF. The chain carries TRBV19 and TRBJ1-2; D gene unclear. The V end was cut by 5 bases, the J end by 3 bases, with 13 bases between. Germline V gives CDR1 LNHDA, CDR2 SQIVND (reference sequence). This CDR3 is 14 amino acids long.

The chain links TRBV27 to TRBJ2-7, with 8 bases identical to TRBD2. Trimming removed 4 bases from V and 3 bases from J; junction bases left unmatched: 5. CDR1 and CDR2 (germline): MNHEY, SMNVEV (reference sequence). CDR3 length: 14 residues. The CDR3 nucleotides are TGTGCCAGCAGTTCGCAAGCGGGGGACTACGAGCAGTACTTC. Translation gives CASSSQAGDYEQYF.

The chain combines TRBV10-2 with TRBJ2-5; 12 positions agree with TRBD2. Germline CDR1 reads WSHSY; CDR2 reads SAAADI. V lost 2 bases and J lost 2; bases outside the gene matches: 9. This CDR3 contains 18 residues. The CDR3 loop reads CASSEVLAGGFGQETQYF. CDR3 DNA sequence: TGCGCCAGCAGTGAGGTGCTAGCGGGGGGGTTTGGACAAGAGACCCAGTACTTC.

The V gene is TRBV4-2, the J gene TRBJ2-2, with 7 nucleotides matching TRBD1. With V trimmed by 3 bases and J by 3 bases, 4 bases remained unmatched. The CDR3 consists of 15 residues. CDR1 and CDR2 (germline): LGHNA, YNFKEQ. CDR3 bases: TGTGCCAGCAGCCAGGCTACAGGGGACACCGGGGAGCTGTTTTTT. Protein product: CASSQATGDTGELFF.